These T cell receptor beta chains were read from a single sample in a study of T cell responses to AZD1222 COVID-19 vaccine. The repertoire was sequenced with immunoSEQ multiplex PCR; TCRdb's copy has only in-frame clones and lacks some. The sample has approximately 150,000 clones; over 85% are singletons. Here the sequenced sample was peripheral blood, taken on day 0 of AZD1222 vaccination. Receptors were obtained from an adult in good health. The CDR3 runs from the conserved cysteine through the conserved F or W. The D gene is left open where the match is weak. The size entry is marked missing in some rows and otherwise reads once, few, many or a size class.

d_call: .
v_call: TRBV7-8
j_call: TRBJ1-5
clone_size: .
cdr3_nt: TGTGCCAGCAGCTTAGATGGACAGCCCCAGCATTTT
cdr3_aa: CASSLDGQPQHF

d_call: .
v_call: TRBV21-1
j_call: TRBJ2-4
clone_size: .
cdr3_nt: TGTGCCAGCAGCAAAGTCGGGGGGTGGGGAGCCAAAAACATTCAGTACTTC
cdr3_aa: CASSKVGGWGAKNIQYF

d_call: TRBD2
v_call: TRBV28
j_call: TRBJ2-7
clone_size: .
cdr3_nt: TGTGCCAGCAGAGGGGGGTGGGCGACTAGCGGAACCTACGAGCAGTACTTC
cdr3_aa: CASRGGWATSGTYEQYF

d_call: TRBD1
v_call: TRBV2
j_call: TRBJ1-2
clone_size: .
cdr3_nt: TGTGCCAGCAGAGAGGGACAGGTTAAAGCCTATGGCTACACCTTC
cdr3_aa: CASREGQVKAYGYTF

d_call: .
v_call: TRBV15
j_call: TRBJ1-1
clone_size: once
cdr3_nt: TGTGCCACCAGCAGGGACAGCATGAACACTGAAGCTTTCTTT
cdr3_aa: CATSRDSMNTEAFF

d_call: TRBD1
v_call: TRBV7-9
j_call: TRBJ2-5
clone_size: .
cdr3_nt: TGTGCCAGCAGCCTCCGACAGGGGTTCCAGGAGACCCAGTACTTC
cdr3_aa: CASSLRQGFQETQYF

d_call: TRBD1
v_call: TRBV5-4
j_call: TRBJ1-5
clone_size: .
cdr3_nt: TGTGCCAGCAGCCCTTCGACAGGGTCTTATAGCAATCAGCCCCAGCATTTT
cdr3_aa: CASSPSTGSYSNQPQHF

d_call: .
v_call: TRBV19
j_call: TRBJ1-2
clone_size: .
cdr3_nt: TGTGCCAGTAGTATCGTTGGCTTGCGTGACGGCGGCTACACCTTC
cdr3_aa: CASSIVGLRDGGYTF

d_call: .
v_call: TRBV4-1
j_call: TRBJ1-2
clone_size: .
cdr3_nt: TGCGCCAGCAGCCAAGATCTTGAGACAGGCTATGGCTACACCTTC
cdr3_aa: CASSQDLETGYGYTF

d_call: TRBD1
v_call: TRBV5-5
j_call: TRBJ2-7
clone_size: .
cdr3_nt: TGTGCCAGCAGCTTGGCCGCCGGGACAGGGAAATACGAGCAGTACTTC
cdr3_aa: CASSLAAGTGKYEQYF

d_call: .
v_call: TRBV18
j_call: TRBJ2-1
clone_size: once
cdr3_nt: TGTGCCAGCTCACCCCCCGGGGTTATCTCCTACAATGAGCAGTTCTTC
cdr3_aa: CASSPPGVISYNEQFF

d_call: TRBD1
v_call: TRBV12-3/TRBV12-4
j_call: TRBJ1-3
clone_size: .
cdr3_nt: TGTGCCAGCAGTGCAGGGGGGAACACCATATATTTT
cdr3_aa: CASSAGGNTIYF

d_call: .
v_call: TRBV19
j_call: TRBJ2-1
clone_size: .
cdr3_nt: TGTGCCAGTAGCCAGGGGGGACTTTCCTACAATGAGCAGTTCTTC
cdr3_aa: CASSQGGLSYNEQFF

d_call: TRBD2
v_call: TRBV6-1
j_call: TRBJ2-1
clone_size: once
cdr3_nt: TGTGCCAGCAGTGAAGTCCTAGCGGGGTTGCAGTTCTTC
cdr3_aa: CASSEVLAGLQFF

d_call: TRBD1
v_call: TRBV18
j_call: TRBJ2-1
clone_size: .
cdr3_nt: TGTGCCAGCTCACCGGACAGGGGGAATGAGCAGTTCTTC
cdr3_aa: CASSPDRGNEQFF

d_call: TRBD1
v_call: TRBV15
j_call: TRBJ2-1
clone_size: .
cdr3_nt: TGTGCCACCAGCAGAGCGCCGGGACAGGCTGGAAATGAGCAGTTCTTC
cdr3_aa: CATSRAPGQAGNEQFF

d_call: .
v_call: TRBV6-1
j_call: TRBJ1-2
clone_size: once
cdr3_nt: TGTGCCAGCAGTGAAGAAATGGCAAACTATGGCTACACCTTC
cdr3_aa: CASSEEMANYGYTF

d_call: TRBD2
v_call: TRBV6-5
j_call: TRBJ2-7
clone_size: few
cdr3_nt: TGTGCCAGCAGCCCGGGACTACAATACGAGCAGTACTTC
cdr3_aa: CASSPGLQYEQYF

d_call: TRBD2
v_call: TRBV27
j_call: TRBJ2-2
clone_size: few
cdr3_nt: TGTGCCAGCAGTTGGATCGCTAGCGGGAAGAACACCGGGGAGCTGTTTTTT
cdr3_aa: CASSWIASGKNTGELFF

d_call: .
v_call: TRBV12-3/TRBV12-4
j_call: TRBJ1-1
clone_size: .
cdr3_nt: TGTGCCAGCAGTTCCCGGACGGTTGAAGCTTTCTTT
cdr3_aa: CASSSRTVEAFF

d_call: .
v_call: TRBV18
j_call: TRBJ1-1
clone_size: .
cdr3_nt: TGTGCCAGCTCACCAAGCGGGAACCCGAACACTGAAGCTTTCTTT
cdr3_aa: CASSPSGNPNTEAFF

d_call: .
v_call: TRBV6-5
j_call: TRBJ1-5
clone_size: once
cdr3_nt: TGTGCCACCAGGGCATATGGGAATAGCAATCAGCCCCAGCATTTT
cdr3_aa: CATRAYGNSNQPQHF

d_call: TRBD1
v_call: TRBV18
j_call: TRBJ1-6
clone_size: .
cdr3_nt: TGTGCCAGCTCACGCTCCTCCCCGGGACAGGGGGCTGGATCACCCCTCCACTTT
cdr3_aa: CASSRSSPGQGAGSPLHF

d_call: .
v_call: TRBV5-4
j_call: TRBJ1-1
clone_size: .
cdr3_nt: TGTGCCAGCAGCTTGGATTTTCTGTTAAACACTGAAGCTTTCTTT
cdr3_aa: CASSLDFLLNTEAFF

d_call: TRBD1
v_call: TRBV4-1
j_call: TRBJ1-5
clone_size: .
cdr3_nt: TGCGCCAGCAGCCAAGGGGACAGGGCCCCCCAGCCCCAGCATTTT
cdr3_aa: CASSQGDRAPQPQHF

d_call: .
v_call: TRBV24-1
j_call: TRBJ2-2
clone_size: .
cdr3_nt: TGTGCCACCAGTGAGGGCGGTAACACCGGGGAGCTGTTTTTT
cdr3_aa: CATSEGGNTGELFF

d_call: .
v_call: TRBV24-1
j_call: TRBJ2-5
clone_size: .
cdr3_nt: TGTGCCACCAGTGACCCCCGGGACTTGGGAACCCAGTACTTC
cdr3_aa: CATSDPRDLGTQYF

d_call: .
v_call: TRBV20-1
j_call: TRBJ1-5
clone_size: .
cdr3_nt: TGCAGTGCTAGTCGGAGTAGCAATCAGCCCCAGCATTTT
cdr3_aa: CSASRSSNQPQHF

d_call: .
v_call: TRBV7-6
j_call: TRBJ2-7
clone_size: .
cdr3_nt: TGTGCCAGCAGCTTTGGCGGAGGACGGAAGCCCCCCTCCTACGAGCAGTACTTC
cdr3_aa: CASSFGGGRKPPSYEQYF

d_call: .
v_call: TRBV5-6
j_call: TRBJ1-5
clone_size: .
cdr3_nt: TGTGCCAGCAGCTTGGACAGGGGCAATCAGCCCCAGCATTTT
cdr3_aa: CASSLDRGNQPQHF

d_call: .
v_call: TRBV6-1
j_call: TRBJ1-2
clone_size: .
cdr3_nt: TGTGCCAGCAGTGAAGCTACAGGAGGCCTCTATGGCTACACCTTC
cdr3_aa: CASSEATGGLYGYTF